This TCR beta chain was sequenced in a study of vaccination effects on CD4 cells after COVID-19. The wider study: Post-vaccine sampling took place a median of 72 days after the second dose.

V lost 5 bases to trimming and J lost 6 bases; unmatched junction nucleotides: 2. This CDR3 comprises 15 residues. CDR1 LNHDA and CDR2 SQIVND come from the germline V gene (reference sequence). Upon completion of about 10 days in culture, CD4+ T cells were isolated. Of the BNT162b2 and mRNA-1273 vaccines, participants received two doses of one or the other. To note about this clone: Antigen: not known.

TCRdb's table, derived via immunoSEQ multiplex PCR, lists solely in-frame clones and lacks some. The repertoire includes some 9,800 clones, about three quarters of them detected once, and about 10% sits in the top ten. Source: CD4+ T cells from PBMCs cultured without peptide, taken after COVID-19 vaccination. The origin of this receptor is a human donor who received a COVID-19 vaccine. The chain combines TRBV19 with TRBJ2-1; 15 bases match TRBD2. CDR3 sequence reads: CASSPGLAGGNEQFF. CDR3 sequence (DNA): TGTGCCAGTAGTCCGGGACTAGCGGGAGGCAATGAGCAGTTCTTC.